The present TCR beta chain was sequenced within a study of shared clonotypes between healthy human individuals. Study-level findings and limits: Generally, naive subsets came out with larger estimated richness than memory subsets. Rarefaction gave evidence that sorted-subset sequencing remained incomplete despite large depth. Clonotype sharing among the donors was expected to vary with sequencing depth.

Germline-derived CDR1 and CDR2 are SEHNR and FQNEAQ (reference sequence). This CDR3 spans 14 amino acids. V trimming: 5 bases; J trimming: 1 base; junction bases outside the gene matches: 2. Remarks on this clone: The target antigen is unknown.

This table comes from immunoSEQ multiplex PCR, and its TCRdb copy is limited to in-frame clones, with some not included. The table includes under 550,000 clones, 96% detected once. Splitting of CD4+ cells produced CD45RA+ naive and CD45RA-negative memory subsets. This clonotype was sampled from a woman aged 25 to 39 in good health. The sequenced sample consisted of naive CD4+ T cells sorted from blood. The subset: CD45RA+ positively selected. This chain uses TRBV7-9 with TRBJ1-1; 9 nucleotides match TRBD1. In DNA form, the CDR3 reads TGTGCCAGCAGCGAACAGGGGGCGAACACTGAAGCTTTCTTT. Its protein is CASSEQGANTEAFF. Drawing the rest from reference TRBV7-9 and TRBJ1-1, the complete variable domain is DTGVSQNPRHKITKRGQNVTFRCDPISEHNRLYWYRQTLGQGPEFLTYFQNEAQLEKSRLLSDRFSAERPKGSFSTLEIQRTEQGDSAMYLCASSEQGANTEAFFGQGTRLTVV.